The sequence of this TCR beta chain was determined in a study of human T cells and chemical hapten exposure. Stated time point: patch test 2, 6 weeks after DPC sensitization. Documented treatment: therapeutic diphenylcyclopropenone sensitization with weekly scalp DPC. Trimming removed 9 bases from V and 0 bases from J, with 17 bases in between. Germline V gene data show CDR1 as SNHLY and CDR2 as FYNNEI. The CDR3 length is 15 residues. This clonotype has a count of ten or more. Each CDR3 protein is one row after TCRdb ran MiXCR on the RACE reads. In the table there are approximately 80,000 distinct CDR3 sequences, approximately 10% of which are singletons.

The chain carries TRBV2 and TRBJ1-2, with D possibly matching TRBD1 (5 bases). The TCR sequence derives from a young woman with alopecia areata. Some clones in this sample may be carry-over from other donors' samples. The specimen comprised whole blood, sampled in connection with sensitization to the hapten diphenylcyclopropenone (DPC). Here the CDR3 DNA reads TGTGCCAGGAACCTGGCAGGGCGGGCTAACTATGGCTACACCTTC. The encoded protein is CARNLAGRANYGYTF.